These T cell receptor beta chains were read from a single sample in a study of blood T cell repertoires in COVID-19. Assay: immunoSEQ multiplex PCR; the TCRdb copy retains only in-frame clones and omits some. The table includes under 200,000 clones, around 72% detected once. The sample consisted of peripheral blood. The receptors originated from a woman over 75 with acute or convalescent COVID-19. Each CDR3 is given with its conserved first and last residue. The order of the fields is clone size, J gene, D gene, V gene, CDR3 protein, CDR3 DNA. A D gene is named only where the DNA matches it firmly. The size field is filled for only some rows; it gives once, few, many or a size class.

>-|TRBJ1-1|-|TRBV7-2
CASSYTNENTEAFF
TGTGCCAGCAGCTATACAAATGAGAACACTGAAGCTTTCTTT
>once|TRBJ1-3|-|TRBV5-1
CASSLVSGTGNTIYF
TGCGCCAGCAGCTTGGTGTCGGGGACTGGAAACACCATATATTTT
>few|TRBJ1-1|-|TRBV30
CAWSREERSSEAFF
TGTGCCTGGAGTCGGGAGGAAAGAAGTTCCGAAGCTTTCTTT
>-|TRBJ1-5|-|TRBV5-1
CASSRDSNQPQHF
TGCGCCAGCAGCCGAGATAGCAATCAGCCCCAGCATTTT
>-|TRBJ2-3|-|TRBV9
CASSATGYTDTQYF
TGTGCCAGCAGCGCAACAGGGTACACAGATACGCAGTATTTT
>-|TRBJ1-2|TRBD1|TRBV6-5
CASSLTGTVDYGYTF
TGTGCCAGCAGCCTCACTGGGACAGTAGACTATGGCTACACCTTC
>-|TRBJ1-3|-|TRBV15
CATSREVQVVSGNTIYF
TGTGCCACCAGCAGAGAAGTGCAGGTCGTCTCTGGAAACACCATATATTTT
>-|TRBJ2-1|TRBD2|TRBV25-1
CASSEWLAGNNEQFF
TGTGCCAGCAGTGAATGGCTAGCGGGCAACAATGAGCAGTTCTTC
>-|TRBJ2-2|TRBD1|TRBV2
CASSSTGGIAGELFF
TGTGCCAGCAGTTCGACAGGGGGCATTGCCGGGGAGCTGTTTTTT
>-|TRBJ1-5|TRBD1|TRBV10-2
CASSESKGQGWPQHF
TGCGCCAGCAGTGAGTCTAAGGGACAGGGTTGGCCCCAGCATTTT
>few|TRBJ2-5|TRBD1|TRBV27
CASRRQGGETQYF
TGTGCCAGCAGACGACAGGGCGGCGAGACCCAGTACTTC
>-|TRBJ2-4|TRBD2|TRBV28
CASTSFSGRAKNIQYF
TGTGCCAGCACGAGCTTTAGCGGGAGGGCCAAAAACATTCAGTACTTC
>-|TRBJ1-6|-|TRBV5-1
CASSSGSGSDSPLHF
TGCGCCAGCAGCTCTGGATCAGGGTCCGATTCACCCCTCCACTTT
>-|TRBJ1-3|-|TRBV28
CASSPAGSGNTIYF
TGTGCCAGCAGTCCGGCGGGCTCTGGAAACACCATATATTTT
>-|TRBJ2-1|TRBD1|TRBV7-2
CASSNPGQGTYEQFF
TGTGCCAGCAGCAACCCCGGACAGGGTACCTATGAGCAGTTCTTC
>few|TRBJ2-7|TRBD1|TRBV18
CASSPDRRRSHEQYF
TGTGCCAGCTCACCGGACAGGCGGCGATCCCACGAGCAGTACTTC
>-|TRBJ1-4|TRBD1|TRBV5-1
CASSQSLGQGGEKLFF
TGCGCCAGCAGCCAATCCCTGGGACAGGGAGGGGAAAAACTGTTTTTT
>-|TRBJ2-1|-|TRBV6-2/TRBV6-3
CASSTTSLYNEQFF
TGTGCCAGCAGCACCACTAGCTTGTACAATGAGCAGTTCTTC
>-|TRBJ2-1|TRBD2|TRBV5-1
CASSRVPGLAGRSSYNEQFF
TGCGCCAGCAGCAGAGTTCCGGGACTAGCGGGACGGAGCTCCTACAATGAGCAGTTCTTC
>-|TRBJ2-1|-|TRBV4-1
CASRYTGEHEQFF
TGCGCCAGCAGGTATACGGGAGAGCATGAGCAGTTCTTC
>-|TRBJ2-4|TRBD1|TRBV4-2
CASSREARTGFSLAKNIQYF
TGTGCCAGCAGCCGAGAGGCTCGGACAGGGTTTTCCCTTGCCAAAAACATTCAGTACTTC
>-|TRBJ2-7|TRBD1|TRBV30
CAWSRQGANEQYF
TGTGCCTGGAGTAGACAGGGGGCGAACGAGCAGTACTTC
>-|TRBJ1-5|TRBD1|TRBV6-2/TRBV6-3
CASSPTGGNQPQHF
TGTGCCAGCAGTCCAACAGGGGGCAATCAGCCCCAGCATTTT
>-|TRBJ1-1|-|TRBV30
CAWSAQGSYTEAFF
TGTGCCTGGAGTGCGCAGGGGTCTTACACTGAAGCTTTCTTT
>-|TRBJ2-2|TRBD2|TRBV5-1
CASSLSGRTKAGELFF
TGCGCCAGCAGCTTGAGCGGGAGGACGAAGGCCGGGGAGCTGTTTTTT
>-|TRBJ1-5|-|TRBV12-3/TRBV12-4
CASSPSDQPQHF
TGTGCCAGCAGTCCCTCGGATCAGCCCCAGCATTTT
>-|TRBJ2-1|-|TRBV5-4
CASSLGGVAEQFF
TGTGCCAGCAGCTTGGGGGGAGTCGCTGAGCAGTTCTTC
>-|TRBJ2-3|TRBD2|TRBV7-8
CASSLGELAAFTDTQYF
TGTGCCAGCAGCTTAGGAGAACTAGCGGCATTCACAGATACGCAGTATTTT
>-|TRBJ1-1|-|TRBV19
CASNMRLENTEAFF
TGTGCCAGTAACATGAGGCTGGAGAACACTGAAGCTTTCTTT
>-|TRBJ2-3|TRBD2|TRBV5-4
CASSPTSISTDTQYF
TGTGCCAGCAGCCCGACTAGCATCTCCACAGATACGCAGTATTTT
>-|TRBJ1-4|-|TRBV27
CASTSSGATNEKLFF
TGTGCCAGCACTAGCTCAGGGGCAACTAATGAAAAACTGTTTTTT
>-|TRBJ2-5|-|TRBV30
CAWSLTGSETQYF
TGTGCCTGGAGTCTAACAGGGAGCGAGACCCAGTACTTC
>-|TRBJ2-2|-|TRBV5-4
CASSLAATGNTGELFF
TGTGCCAGCAGCTTGGCGGCGACAGGGAACACCGGGGAGCTGTTTTTT
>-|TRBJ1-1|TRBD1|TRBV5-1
CASGRISRGSEAFF
TGCGCCAGCGGCCGCATCTCCAGGGGGAGTGAAGCTTTCTTT
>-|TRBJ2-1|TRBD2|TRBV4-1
CASSQEGTSGSANEQFF
TGCGCCAGCAGCCAAGAAGGGACTAGCGGGAGTGCAAATGAGCAGTTCTTC
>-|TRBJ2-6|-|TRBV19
CASSIERGSATGANVLTF
TGTGCCAGTAGTATAGAAAGGGGAAGTGCGACTGGGGCCAACGTCCTGACTTTC
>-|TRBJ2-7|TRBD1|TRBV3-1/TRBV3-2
CASSPGTGVYEQYF
TGTGCCAGCAGCCCCGGGACAGGGGTATACGAGCAGTACTTC
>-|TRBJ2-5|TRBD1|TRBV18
CASSPLGDRETQYF
TGTGCCAGCTCACCACTCGGGGACAGAGAGACCCAGTACTTC
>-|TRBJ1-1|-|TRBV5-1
CASSLPRAPNTEAFF
TGCGCCAGCAGCTTACCCAGGGCACCTAACACTGAAGCTTTCTTT
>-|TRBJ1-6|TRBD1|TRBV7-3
CASSSIGQGASPLHF
TGTGCCAGCAGCTCCATCGGGCAGGGGGCTTCACCCCTCCACTTT
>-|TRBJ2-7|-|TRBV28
CASSCLLGPGGGCSYEQYF
TGTGCCAGCAGTTGTCTTCTCGGGCCAGGGGGAGGTTGTAGTTACGAGCAGTACTTC
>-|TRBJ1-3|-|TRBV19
CASRQTDGVSGNTIYF
TGTGCCAGTAGACAGACCGACGGCGTCTCTGGAAACACCATATATTTT
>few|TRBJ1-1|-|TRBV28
CASSPHGRVNTEAFF
TGTGCCAGCAGTCCCCATGGGCGAGTGAACACTGAAGCTTTCTTT
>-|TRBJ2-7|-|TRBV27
CASRAKGVGVEGIRLEQYF
TGTGCCAGCAGGGCGAAAGGGGTTGGGGTGGAAGGGATTCGATTAGAGCAGTACTTC
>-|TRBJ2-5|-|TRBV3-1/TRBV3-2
CASSQEGASQETQYF
TGTGCCAGCAGCCAAGAGGGGGCTAGCCAAGAGACCCAGTACTTC
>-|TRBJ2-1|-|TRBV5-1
CASSAEGLGYNEQFF
TGCGCCAGCAGCGCGGAGGGCCTCGGCTACAATGAGCAGTTCTTC
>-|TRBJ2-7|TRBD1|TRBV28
CASIAAGTGGNEQYF
TGTGCCAGCATCGCGGCCGGGACAGGGGGCAACGAGCAGTACTTC
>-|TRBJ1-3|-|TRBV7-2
CASSSITGGWRNTIYF
TGTGCCAGCAGCTCGATCACGGGAGGGTGGAGAAACACCATATATTTT
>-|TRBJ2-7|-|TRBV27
CASSQELTGNYEQYF
TGTGCCAGCAGTCAAGAGCTTACGGGAAACTACGAGCAGTACTTC
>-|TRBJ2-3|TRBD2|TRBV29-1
CSEKSSGFTDTQYF
TGCAGCGAAAAATCTAGCGGGTTCACAGATACGCAGTATTTT
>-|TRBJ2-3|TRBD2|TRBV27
CASTGTSGTTQYF
TGTGCCAGCACTGGGACTAGCGGGACAACGCAGTATTTT
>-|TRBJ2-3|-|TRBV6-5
CASKFSTSTDTQYF
TGTGCCAGCAAATTCTCAACTAGCACAGATACGCAGTATTTT